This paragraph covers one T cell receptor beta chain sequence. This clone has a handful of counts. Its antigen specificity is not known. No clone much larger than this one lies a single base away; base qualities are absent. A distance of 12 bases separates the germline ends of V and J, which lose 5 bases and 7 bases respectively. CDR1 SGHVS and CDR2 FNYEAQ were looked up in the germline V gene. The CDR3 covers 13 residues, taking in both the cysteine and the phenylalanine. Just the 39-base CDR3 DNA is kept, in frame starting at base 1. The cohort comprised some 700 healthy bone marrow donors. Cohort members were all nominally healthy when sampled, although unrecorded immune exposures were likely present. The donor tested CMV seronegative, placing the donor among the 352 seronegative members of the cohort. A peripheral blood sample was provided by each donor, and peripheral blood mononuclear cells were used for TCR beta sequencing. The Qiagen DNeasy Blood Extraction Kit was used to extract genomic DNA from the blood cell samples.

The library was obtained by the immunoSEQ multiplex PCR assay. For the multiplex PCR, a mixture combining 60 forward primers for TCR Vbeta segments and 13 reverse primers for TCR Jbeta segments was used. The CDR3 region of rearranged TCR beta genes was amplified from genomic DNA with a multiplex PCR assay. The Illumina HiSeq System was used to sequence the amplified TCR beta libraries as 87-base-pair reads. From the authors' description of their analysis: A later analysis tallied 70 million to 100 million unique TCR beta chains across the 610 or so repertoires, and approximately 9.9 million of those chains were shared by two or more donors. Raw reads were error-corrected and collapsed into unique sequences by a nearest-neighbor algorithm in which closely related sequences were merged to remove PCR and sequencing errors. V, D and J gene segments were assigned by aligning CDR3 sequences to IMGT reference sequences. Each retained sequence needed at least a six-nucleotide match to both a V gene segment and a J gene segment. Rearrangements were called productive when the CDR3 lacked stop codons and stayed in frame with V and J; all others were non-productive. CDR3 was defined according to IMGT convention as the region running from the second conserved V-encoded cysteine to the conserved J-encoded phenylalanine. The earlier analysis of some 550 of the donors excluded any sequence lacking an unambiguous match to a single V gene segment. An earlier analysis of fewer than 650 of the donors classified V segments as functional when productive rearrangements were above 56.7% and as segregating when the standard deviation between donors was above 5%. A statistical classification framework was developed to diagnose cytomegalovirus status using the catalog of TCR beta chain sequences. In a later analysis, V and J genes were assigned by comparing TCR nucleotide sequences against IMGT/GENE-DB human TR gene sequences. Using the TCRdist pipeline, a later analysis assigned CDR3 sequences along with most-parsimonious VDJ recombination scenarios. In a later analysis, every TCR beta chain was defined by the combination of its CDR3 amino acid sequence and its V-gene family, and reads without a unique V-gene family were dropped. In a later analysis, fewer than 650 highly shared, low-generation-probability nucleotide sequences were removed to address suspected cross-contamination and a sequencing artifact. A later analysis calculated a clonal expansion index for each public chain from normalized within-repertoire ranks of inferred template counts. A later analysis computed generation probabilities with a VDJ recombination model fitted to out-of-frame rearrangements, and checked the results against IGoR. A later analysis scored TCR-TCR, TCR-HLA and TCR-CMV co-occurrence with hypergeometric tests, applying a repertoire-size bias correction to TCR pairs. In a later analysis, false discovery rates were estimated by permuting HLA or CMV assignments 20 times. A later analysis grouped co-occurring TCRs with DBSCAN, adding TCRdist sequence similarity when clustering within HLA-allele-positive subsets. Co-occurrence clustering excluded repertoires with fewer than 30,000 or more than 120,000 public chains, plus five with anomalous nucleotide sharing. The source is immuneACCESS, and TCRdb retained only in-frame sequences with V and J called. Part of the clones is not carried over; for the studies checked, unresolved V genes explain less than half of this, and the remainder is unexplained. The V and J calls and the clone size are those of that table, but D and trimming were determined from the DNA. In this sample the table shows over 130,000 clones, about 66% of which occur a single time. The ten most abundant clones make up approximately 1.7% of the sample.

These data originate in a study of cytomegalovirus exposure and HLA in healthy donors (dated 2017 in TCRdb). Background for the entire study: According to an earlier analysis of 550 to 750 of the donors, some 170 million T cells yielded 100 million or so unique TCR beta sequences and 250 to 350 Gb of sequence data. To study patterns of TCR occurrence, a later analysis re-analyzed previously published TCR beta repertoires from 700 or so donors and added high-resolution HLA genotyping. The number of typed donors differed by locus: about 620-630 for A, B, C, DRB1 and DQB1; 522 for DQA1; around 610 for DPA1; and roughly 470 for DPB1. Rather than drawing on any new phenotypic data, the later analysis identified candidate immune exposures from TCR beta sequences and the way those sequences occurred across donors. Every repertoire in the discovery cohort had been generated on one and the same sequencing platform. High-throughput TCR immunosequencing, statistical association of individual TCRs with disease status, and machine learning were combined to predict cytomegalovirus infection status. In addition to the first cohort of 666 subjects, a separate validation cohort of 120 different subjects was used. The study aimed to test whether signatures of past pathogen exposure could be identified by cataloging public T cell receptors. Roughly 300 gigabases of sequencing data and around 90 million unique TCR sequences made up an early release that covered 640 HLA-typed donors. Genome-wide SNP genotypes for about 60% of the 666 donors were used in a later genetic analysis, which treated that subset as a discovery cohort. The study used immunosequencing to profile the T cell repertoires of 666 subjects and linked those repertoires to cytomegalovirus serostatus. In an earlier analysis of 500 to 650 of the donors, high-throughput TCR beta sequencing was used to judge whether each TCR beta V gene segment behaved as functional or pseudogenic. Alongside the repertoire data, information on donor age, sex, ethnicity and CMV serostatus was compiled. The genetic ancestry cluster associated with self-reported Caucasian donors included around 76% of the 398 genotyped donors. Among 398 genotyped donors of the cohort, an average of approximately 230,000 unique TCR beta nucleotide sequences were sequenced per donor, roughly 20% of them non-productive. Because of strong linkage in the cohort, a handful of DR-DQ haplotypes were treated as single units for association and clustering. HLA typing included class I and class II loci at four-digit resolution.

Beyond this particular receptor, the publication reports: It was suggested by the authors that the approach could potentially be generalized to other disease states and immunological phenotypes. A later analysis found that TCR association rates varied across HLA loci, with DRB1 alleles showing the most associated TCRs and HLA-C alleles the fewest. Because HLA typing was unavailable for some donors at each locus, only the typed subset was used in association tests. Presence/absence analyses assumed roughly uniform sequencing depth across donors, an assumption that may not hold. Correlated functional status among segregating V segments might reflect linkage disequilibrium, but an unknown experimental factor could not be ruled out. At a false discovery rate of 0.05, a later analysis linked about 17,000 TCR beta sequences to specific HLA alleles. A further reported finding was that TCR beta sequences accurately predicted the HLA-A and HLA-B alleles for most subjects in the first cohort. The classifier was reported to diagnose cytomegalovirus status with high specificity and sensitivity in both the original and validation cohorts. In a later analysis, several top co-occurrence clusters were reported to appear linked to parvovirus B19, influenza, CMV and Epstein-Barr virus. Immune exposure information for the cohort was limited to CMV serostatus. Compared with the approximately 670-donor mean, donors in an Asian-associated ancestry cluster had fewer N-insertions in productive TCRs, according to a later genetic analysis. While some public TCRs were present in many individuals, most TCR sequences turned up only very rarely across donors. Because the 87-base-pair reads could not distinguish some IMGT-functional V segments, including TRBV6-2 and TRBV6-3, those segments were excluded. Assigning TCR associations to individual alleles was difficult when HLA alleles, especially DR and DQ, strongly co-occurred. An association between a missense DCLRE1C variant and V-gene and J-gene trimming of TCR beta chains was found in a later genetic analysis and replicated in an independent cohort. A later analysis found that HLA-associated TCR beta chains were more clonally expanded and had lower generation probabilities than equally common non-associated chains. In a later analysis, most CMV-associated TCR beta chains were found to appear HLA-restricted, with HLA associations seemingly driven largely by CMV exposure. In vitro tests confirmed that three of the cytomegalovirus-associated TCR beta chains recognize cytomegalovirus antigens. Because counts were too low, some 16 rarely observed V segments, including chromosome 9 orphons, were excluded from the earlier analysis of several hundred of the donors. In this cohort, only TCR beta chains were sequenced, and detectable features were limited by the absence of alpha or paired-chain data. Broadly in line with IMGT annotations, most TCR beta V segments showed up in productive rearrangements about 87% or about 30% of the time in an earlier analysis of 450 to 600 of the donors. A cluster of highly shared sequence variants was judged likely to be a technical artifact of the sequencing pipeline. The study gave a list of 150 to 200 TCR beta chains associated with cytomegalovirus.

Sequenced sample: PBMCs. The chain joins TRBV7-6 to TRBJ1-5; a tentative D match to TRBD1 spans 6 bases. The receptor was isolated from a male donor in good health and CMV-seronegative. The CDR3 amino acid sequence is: CASSLDQGQPQHF. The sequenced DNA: TGTGCCAGCAGCCTCGATCAGGGGCAGCCCCAGCATTTT.